This TCR beta chain came from a study of early stage breast cancer tumors. Concerning this clone itself: No antigen is known for it.

Each sample had two DNA replicates, 0.45 to 0.65 ug blood or around 1.5 ug tissue. Data came from immunoSEQ multiplex PCR; TCRdb stores just in-frame clones and leaves some out. In the table there are some 70,000 clones, roughly three quarters of which are singletons. The V and J ends lost 7 bases and 7 bases, in that order; junction bases with no gene match: 11. The CDR3 covers 16 residues. Germline V gene lookup returns CDR1 SNHLY and CDR2 FYNNEI. Findings and caveats of the study: Unsorted bulk genomic DNA sequencing lacked pairing and functional marker data. Compared with adjacent normal breast, tumors showed around 2.5-fold denser, more clonal T cells. Comparing each tissue with blood distinguished tumor from normal in about 90% of the 16 patients.

This clonotype was obtained from a person in their sixties or seventies with breast cancer. The sample taken for sequencing was blood. This sequence joins TRBV2 and TRBJ2-4; 12 bases agree with TRBD2. The CDR3 here is CASTSLAGGQSNIQYF. The CDR3 nucleotides are TGTGCCAGCACGAGTCTAGCGGGGGGGCAGTCGAACATTCAGTACTTC.